This T cell receptor beta chain derives from a study of breast tumors, draining lymph nodes, adjacent tissues. Each CDR3 protein is one row after TCRdb ran MiXCR on the multiplex PCR reads. The sample shows under 350,000 distinct CDR3 sequences, 30% of them seen only once. Samples came from axillary lymph nodes draining the breast cancer. The V segment lost 11 bases and the J segment 4 bases; nucleotides outside the gene matches: 14. The germline CDR1 and CDR2 sequences are ENHRY and SYGVKD. CDR3 length equals 15 residues. Regarding this clonotype: A much larger clone lies a single base off, so this may be a read error.

Sequences were obtained from axillary lymph node tissue. The clonotype originates from a female donor with breast cancer. Some clones in this sample may be carry-over from other donors' samples. The chain couples TRBV10-3 to TRBJ2-7; 10 nucleotides align to TRBD1. CDR3 protein: CAGKFGQGGQYEQYF. In nucleotides, the CDR3 is TGTGCCGGCAAGTTCGGACAGGGGGGTCAGTACGAGCAGTACTTC.